The rows below give T cell receptor beta chains drawn from one sample of a study of shared clonotypes between healthy human individuals. The repertoire was sequenced with immunoSEQ multiplex PCR; TCRdb's copy has only in-frame clones and lacks some. The sample contains approximately 1.5 million clones, just under 99% of which appear only once. The source material was naive CD4+ T cells sorted from blood. The receptors originated from a man younger than 40 in good health. CDR3s include the opening cysteine and the closing phenylalanine or tryptophan. D genes are given only for firm matches. Size is stated for part of the rows, as once, few or many counts, or as a class when the clone is expanded.

-	TRBV7-2	TRBJ2-1	14	-	TGTGCCAGCAGGTCAAGGACACTCTACAATGAGCAGTTCTTC	CASRSRTLYNEQFF
once	TRBV2	TRBJ2-4	11	-	TGTGCCAGCACCGTTATAAACATTCAGTACTTC	CASTVINIQYF
once	TRBV2	TRBJ2-2	14	-	TGTGCCAGCAGGGGCAGGGGATCCACCGGGGAGCTGTTTTTT	CASRGRGSTGELFF
-	TRBV2	TRBJ2-2	15	-	TGTGCCAGCAGGGCCAGGCCAGCGAACACCGGGGAGCTGTTTTTT	CASRARPANTGELFF
-	TRBV30	TRBJ2-2	20	-	TGTGCCTGGAGCGTACCCTTTTCCCGAGGGGGATCCCCGAACACCGGGGAGCTGTTTTTT	CAWSVPFSRGGSPNTGELFF
-	TRBV2	TRBJ2-1	15	TRBD2	TGTGCCAGCAGTTTCAAGCGGGACCCTTACAATGAGCAGTTCTTC	CASSFKRDPYNEQFF
-	TRBV6-6	TRBJ2-7	11	-	TGTGCCAGCAGCCACCCGGACGAGCAGTACTTC	CASSHPDEQYF
-	TRBV6-1	TRBJ2-3	11	TRBD2	TGTGCCAGCAAACTAGCGGGTACGCAGTATTTT	CASKLAGTQYF
-	TRBV4-1	TRBJ2-7	15	TRBD2	TGCGCCAGCAGCCACCCCGGACTAGAAACCTACGAGCAGTACTTC	CASSHPGLETYEQYF
-	TRBV5-1	TRBJ2-2	12	-	TGCGCCAGCAGCTTTGATCCCGGGGAGCTGTTTTTT	CASSFDPGELFF
-	TRBV5-4	TRBJ2-5	14	TRBD2	TGTGCCAGCAGCCCCGGGACTAGAGGAGAGACCCAGTACTTC	CASSPGTRGETQYF
once	TRBV11-3	TRBJ2-1	16	TRBD2	TGTGCCAGCAGCTTAGATCATCCGGGAGGGGCCGATGAGCAGTTCTTC	CASSLDHPGGADEQFF
-	TRBV28	TRBJ2-5	12	-	TGTGCCAGCAGTACGGACTACCCCGCCCAGTACTTC	CASSTDYPAQYF
-	TRBV18	TRBJ2-2	16	-	TGTGCCAGCTCACCGAGCCAGCTGCACCTCACCGGGGAGCTGTTTTTT	CASSPSQLHLTGELFF
-	TRBV18	TRBJ2-7	15	-	TGTGCCAGCTCACCCCTGCGGGACAGCTCCTACGAGCAGTACTTC	CASSPLRDSSYEQYF
-	TRBV19	TRBJ2-7	15	-	TGTGCCAGTAGTATTTGGGGCACGCAACAGAGGGAGCAGTACTTC	CASSIWGTQQREQYF
-	TRBV11-1	TRBJ2-3	15	-	TGTGCCAGCAGCTTAGGTCAAACAGCCACAGATACGCAGTATTTT	CASSLGQTATDTQYF
-	TRBV9	TRBJ2-7	13	-	TGTGCCAGCAGCCCTCCGGGCACCTACGAGCAGTACTTC	CASSPPGTYEQYF
-	TRBV14	TRBJ2-7	15	TRBD2	TGTGCCAGCAGCCAAGGACTAGCGGGAGTGTACGAGCAGTACTTC	CASSQGLAGVYEQYF
-	TRBV12-5	TRBJ1-1	15	-	TGTGCTAGTGGTTTGTGGGACGGCTTGAACACTGAAGCTTTCTTT	CASGLWDGLNTEAFF
-	TRBV18	TRBJ1-5	16	TRBD1	TGTGCCAGCTCGCTAGGACAGGGCCAAAACAATCAGCCCCAGCATTTT	CASSLGQGQNNQPQHF
-	TRBV2	TRBJ2-5	13	-	TGTGCCAGCAGTGAATCCAGAAAAGAGACCCAGTACTTC	CASSESRKETQYF
-	TRBV6-1	TRBJ1-5	13	-	TGTGCCAGCAGATGGGACAACAATCAGCCCCAGCATTTT	CASRWDNNQPQHF
-	TRBV29-1	TRBJ2-5	13	TRBD2	TGCAGCTTAGGATTCGGGGGGGGAGAGACCCAGTACTTC	CSLGFGGGETQYF
-	TRBV6-1	TRBJ1-1	14	-	TGTGCCAGCAGTGAAGGCCACCGGGTGACAGAAGCTTTCTTT	CASSEGHRVTEAFF
once	TRBV28	TRBJ2-7	14	-	TGTGCCAGCAGTCCATTAAGTGGCGGGCACGAGCAGTACTTC	CASSPLSGGHEQYF
-	TRBV5-1	TRBJ2-7	13	-	TGCGCCAGCAGCTTGACGCTGCTTTCTAATAGGTACTTC	CASSLTLLSNRYF
-	TRBV19	TRBJ2-2	17	-	TGTGCCAGTAGTAATCCAGGGTGGGTTGGGAACACCGGGGAGCTGTTTTTT	CASSNPGWVGNTGELFF
once	TRBV19	TRBJ2-7	14	-	TGTGCCAGTAGTATGGCGGTTATATCCTACGAGCAGTACTTC	CASSMAVISYEQYF
-	TRBV7-8	TRBJ2-1	16	-	TGTGCCAGCAGCATCAGCAGGGAGAGCTCCTACAATGAGCAGTTCTTC	CASSISRESSYNEQFF
-	TRBV6-6	TRBJ2-7	13	-	TGTGCCAGCAGAAGGACAGCCTCCTACGAGCAGTACTTC	CASRRTASYEQYF
-	TRBV15	TRBJ2-5	12	-	TGTGCCACCAGCAGAGATATGGTTACCCAGTACTTC	CATSRDMVTQYF
-	TRBV10-2	TRBJ2-5	12	-	TGCGCCAGCAGGCGGGGCGGGGAGACCCAGTACTTC	CASRRGGETQYF
-	TRBV18	TRBJ2-1	11	-	TGTTCTGGGGGAACGAACAATGAGCAGTTCTTC	CSGGTNNEQFF
-	TRBV5-5	TRBJ2-7	14	-	TGTGCCAGCAGCCCGCACGACCCCAGGTACGAGCAGTACTTC	CASSPHDPRYEQYF
-	TRBV29-1	TRBJ2-3	14	TRBD1	TGCAGCGTTGGGCGGGACAGGGCAGAAGATACGCAGTATTTT	CSVGRDRAEDTQYF
-	TRBV15	TRBJ2-1	16	TRBD2	TGTGCCACCAGCAGAGGCACTAGCGGACCTTACAATGAGCAGTTCTTC	CATSRGTSGPYNEQFF
once	TRBV14	TRBJ2-1	17	TRBD2	TGTGCCAGCAGCCGACCGGGACTAGTGCCGGGGTTAAATGAGCAGTTCTTC	CASSRPGLVPGLNEQFF
-	TRBV5-6	TRBJ1-1	16	-	TGTGCCAGCAGCCCCCCTGGTGGCTACTTGAACACTGAAGCTTTCTTT	CASSPPGGYLNTEAFF
-	TRBV18	TRBJ2-3	12	-	TGTGCCAGCTCAACTAGCACAGATACGCAGTATTTT	CASSTSTDTQYF
-	TRBV18	TRBJ1-5	16	-	TGTGCCAGCTCAAGTTCGGGGGGCCGCGCTCATCAGCCCCAGCATTTT	CASSSSGGRAHQPQHF
-	TRBV7-6	TRBJ2-2	15	TRBD1	TGTGCCAGCAGCCTAAGACAGGGGGCTGGCGGGGAGCTGTTTTTT	CASSLRQGAGGELFF
-	TRBV10-1	TRBJ2-7	14	-	TGCGCCAGCAGTGGTTCAGGGTTCTCCTACGAGCAGTACTTC	CASSGSGFSYEQYF
-	TRBV19	TRBJ2-2	14	-	TGTGCCAGTAGTCCACAGGGTTCAAGCGGGGAGCTGTTTTTT	CASSPQGSSGELFF
-	TRBV11-2	TRBJ2-7	14	TRBD1	TGTGCCAGCAGAAGGACAGGGAATATCAACGAGCAGTACTTC	CASRRTGNINEQYF
-	TRBV9	TRBJ2-1	15	TRBD2	TGTGCCAGCAGCGTCAGCGGGAGAATTGGCAATGAGCAGTTCTTC	CASSVSGRIGNEQFF
once	TRBV15	TRBJ2-3	14	-	TGTGCCACCAGCAGAGGTGCCGTCCCAGATACGCAGTATTTT	CATSRGAVPDTQYF
-	TRBV7-6	TRBJ2-3	15	TRBD2	TGTGCCAGCAGCTTAGGTGACGGGAGGAGGGATACGCAGTATTTT	CASSLGDGRRDTQYF
-	TRBV19	TRBJ1-1	16	-	TGTGCCAGTAGTATACCCTCCACGGGGGGAAGCACTGAAGCTTTCTTT	CASSIPSTGGSTEAFF
-	TRBV5-1	TRBJ2-2	17	-	TGCGCCAGCAGCATGATCTCACGGGGCCACCTCACCGGGGAGCTGTTTTTT	CASSMISRGHLTGELFF
-	TRBV20-1	TRBJ2-5	11	-	TGCAGTGCCTACCCGCGGGAGACCCAGTACTTC	CSAYPRETQYF
-	TRBV10-3	TRBJ1-1	15	TRBD1	TGTGCCAGCAAGACAGGGGATATCATGAACACTGAAGCTTTCTTT	CASKTGDIMNTEAFF
-	TRBV6-5	TRBJ1-5	14	TRBD1	TGTGCCAGCAGACCTGGACAGGGGAGGCAGCCCCAGCATTTT	CASRPGQGRQPQHF
-	TRBV4-1	TRBJ2-1	16	TRBD2	TGCGCCAGCAGCCCTTGGGGGACTAGCGGGAGCAATGAGCAGTTCTTC	CASSPWGTSGSNEQFF
-	TRBV19	TRBJ2-7	14	TRBD2	TGTGCCAGTAGTAATAGCGGGAGGCCCTACGAGCAGTACTTC	CASSNSGRPYEQYF
-	TRBV29-1	TRBJ2-3	14	TRBD2	TGCAGCGGCCTCCGGCGGGAGAGGACAGATACGCAGTATTTT	CSGLRRERTDTQYF
-	TRBV6-1	TRBJ2-2	18	TRBD2	TGTGCCAGCAGTGAAGGGGCTAGCGGGAGAAGGTTAACAGGGGAGCTGTTTTTT	CASSEGASGRRLTGELFF
-	TRBV28	TRBJ1-5	15	TRBD1	TGTGCCAGCAGTTTCTTGGCAGGGGGCTGGCAGCCCCAGCATTTT	CASSFLAGGWQPQHF
-	TRBV29-1	TRBJ2-7	18	TRBD1	TGCAGCGTTGAAGATCCTTTGGGACAGGGAAGAGTCCCCTACGAGCAGTACTTC	CSVEDPLGQGRVPYEQYF
-	TRBV29-1	TRBJ2-2	16	-	TGCAGCGTCGGCACAGGGCACGTTGGGGGCACCGGGGAGCTGTTTTTT	CSVGTGHVGGTGELFF